This TCR beta chain derives from a study of cytomegalovirus exposure and HLA in healthy donors. Background on the study: Some 80 million unique TCR sequences came from HLA-typed donors in an early release.

The CDR3 is 15 amino acids. The J segment lost 4 bases and the V segment lost 4 bases, leaving 5 bases of the junction unmatched. The germline gives CDR1 SGHTA, CDR2 FQGTGA. Notes on this clone: Its antigen is not identified.

The study ran its PCR with 60 Vbeta and 13 Jbeta primers. Authors' analysis steps: Around 80 million unique TCR beta chains, some 10 million of them shared, were counted by a later analysis. Assay: immunoSEQ multiplex PCR; the TCRdb copy retains only in-frame clones and omits some. That table is the source of V, J and clone size, and D and trimming were worked out from the DNA. The data contain 100,000 to 120,000 clones, 70% to 85% of them singletons. Notes on the study in general: The classifier reportedly diagnosed cytomegalovirus status with high sensitivity and specificity.

The receptor was isolated from a man aged 25-45 years in good health and CMV-seropositive. The chain is built from TRBV7-3 and TRBJ2-1, with 9 bases identical to TRBD2. Sample: PBMCs. The CDR3 loop is CASSYSGGAYNEQFF. The CDR3 coding sequence is TGTGCCAGCAGCTATAGCGGGGGAGCTTACAATGAGCAGTTCTTC.